Described below is a single T cell receptor (beta chain) sequence and its context. Some clones are missing from TCRdb's copy, which holds only in-frame ones; the method was immunoSEQ multiplex PCR. The table lists 430,000 or so clones, approximately 92% of them singletons. The record originates from a study of Ad26.COV2.S vaccination and SARS-CoV-2 variants. In germline, CDR1 is SGHAT, CDR2 FQNNGV. CDR3 length: 18 amino acids. Trimming at V came to 5 bases and at J to 5 bases, leaving 16 bases not matched to a gene. As for treatment: some 20 received Ad26.COV2.S at low or high dose, single or two shots; 5 received placebo; per-sample allocation not given. Day 63 after the first injection of vaccine or placebo was the sampling time.

The sequencing used peripheral blood, collected in a trial of Ad26.COV2.S vaccine versus placebo. This clonotype was obtained from a person between 18 and 65 years old who received the Ad26.COV2.S COVID-19 vaccine or a placebo. The chain links TRBV11-2 to TRBJ2-2; TRBD1 aligns across 8 bases. The CDR3: CASSPGADREGLTGELFF. The CDR3 DNA is TGTGCCAGCAGCCCCGGGGCGGACAGGGAAGGTTTGACCGGGGAGCTGTTTTTT.